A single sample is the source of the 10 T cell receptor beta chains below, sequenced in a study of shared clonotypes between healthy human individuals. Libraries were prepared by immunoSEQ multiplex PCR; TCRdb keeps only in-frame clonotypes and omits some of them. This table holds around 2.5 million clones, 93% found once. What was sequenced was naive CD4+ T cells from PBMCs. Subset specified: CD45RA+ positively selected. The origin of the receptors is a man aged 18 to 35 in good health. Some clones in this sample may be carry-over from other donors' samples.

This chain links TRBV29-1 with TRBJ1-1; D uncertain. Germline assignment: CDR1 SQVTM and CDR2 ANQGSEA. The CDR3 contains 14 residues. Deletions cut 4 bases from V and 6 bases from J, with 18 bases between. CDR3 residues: CSVVRVKEFAEAFF. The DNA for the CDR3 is TGCAGCGTTGTAAGGGTCAAGGAGTTCGCTGAAGCTTTCTTT.

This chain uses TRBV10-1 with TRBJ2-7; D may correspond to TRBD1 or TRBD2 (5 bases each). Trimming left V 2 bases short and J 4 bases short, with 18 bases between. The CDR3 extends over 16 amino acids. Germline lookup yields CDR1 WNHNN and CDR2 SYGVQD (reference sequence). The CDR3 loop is CASSERTGTPYYEQYF. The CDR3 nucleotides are TGCGCCAGCAGTGAGAGAACCGGGACCCCCTATTACGAGCAGTACTTC.

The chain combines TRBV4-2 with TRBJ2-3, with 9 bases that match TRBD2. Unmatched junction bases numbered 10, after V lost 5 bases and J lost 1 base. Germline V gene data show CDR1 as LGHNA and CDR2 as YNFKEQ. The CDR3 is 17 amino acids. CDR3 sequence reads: CASSARLLAGGTDTQYF. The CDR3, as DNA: TGTGCCAGCAGCGCTCGATTATTAGCGGGAGGCACAGATACGCAGTATTTT.

The CDR3 reads CASSDRQANYGYTF. The CDR3 bases are TGTGCCAGCAGCGACAGGCAAGCTAACTATGGCTACACCTTC. The chain links TRBV9 to TRBJ1-2, with a tentative D call TRBD1 (5 bases). The CDR3 is 14 amino acids. V shed 3 bases and J shed 0 bases, with 9 bases lying between them. CDR1 and CDR2 (germline): SGDLS, YYNGEE.

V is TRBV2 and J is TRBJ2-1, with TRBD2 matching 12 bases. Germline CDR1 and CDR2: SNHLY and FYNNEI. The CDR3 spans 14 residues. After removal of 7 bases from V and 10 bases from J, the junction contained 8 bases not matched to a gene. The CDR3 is CASIRTSGTREQFF. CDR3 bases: TGTGCCAGCATCCGGACTAGCGGGACGCGGGAGCAGTTCTTC.

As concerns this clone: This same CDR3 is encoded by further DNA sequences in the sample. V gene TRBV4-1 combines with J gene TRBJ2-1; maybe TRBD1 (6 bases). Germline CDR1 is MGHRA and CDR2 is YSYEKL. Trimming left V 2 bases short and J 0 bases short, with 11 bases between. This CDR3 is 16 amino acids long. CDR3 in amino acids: CASSQPDRSSYNEQFF. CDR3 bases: TGCGCCAGCAGCCAACCCGACAGGAGCTCCTACAATGAGCAGTTCTTC.

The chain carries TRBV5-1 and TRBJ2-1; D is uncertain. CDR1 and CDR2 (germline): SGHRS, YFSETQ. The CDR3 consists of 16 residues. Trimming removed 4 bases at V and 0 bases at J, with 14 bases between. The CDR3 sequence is CASSPGFRRSYNEQFF. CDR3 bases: TGCGCCAGCAGCCCCGGTTTTCGGCGCTCCTACAATGAGCAGTTCTTC.

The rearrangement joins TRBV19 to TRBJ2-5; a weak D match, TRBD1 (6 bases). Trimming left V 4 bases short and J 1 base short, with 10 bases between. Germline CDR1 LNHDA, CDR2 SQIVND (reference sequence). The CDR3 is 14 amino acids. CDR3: CASSTQGTQETQYF. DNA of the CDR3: TGTGCCAGTAGTACCCAGGGGACCCAAGAGACCCAGTACTTC.

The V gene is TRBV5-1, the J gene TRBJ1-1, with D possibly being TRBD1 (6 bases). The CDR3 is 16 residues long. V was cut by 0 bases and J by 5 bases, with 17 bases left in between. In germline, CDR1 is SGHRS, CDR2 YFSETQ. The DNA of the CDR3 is TGCGCCAGCAGCTTGGTAGTACAGGGAAGTACGACTGAAGCTTTCTTT. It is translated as CASSLVVQGSTTEAFF.

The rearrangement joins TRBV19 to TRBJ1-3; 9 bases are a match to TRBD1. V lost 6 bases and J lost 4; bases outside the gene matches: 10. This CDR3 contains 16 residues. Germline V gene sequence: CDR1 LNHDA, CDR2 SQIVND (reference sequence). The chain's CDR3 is CASRTRQGDAGNTIYF. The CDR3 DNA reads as TGTGCCAGTAGGACAAGACAGGGGGACGCGGGAAACACCATATATTTT.